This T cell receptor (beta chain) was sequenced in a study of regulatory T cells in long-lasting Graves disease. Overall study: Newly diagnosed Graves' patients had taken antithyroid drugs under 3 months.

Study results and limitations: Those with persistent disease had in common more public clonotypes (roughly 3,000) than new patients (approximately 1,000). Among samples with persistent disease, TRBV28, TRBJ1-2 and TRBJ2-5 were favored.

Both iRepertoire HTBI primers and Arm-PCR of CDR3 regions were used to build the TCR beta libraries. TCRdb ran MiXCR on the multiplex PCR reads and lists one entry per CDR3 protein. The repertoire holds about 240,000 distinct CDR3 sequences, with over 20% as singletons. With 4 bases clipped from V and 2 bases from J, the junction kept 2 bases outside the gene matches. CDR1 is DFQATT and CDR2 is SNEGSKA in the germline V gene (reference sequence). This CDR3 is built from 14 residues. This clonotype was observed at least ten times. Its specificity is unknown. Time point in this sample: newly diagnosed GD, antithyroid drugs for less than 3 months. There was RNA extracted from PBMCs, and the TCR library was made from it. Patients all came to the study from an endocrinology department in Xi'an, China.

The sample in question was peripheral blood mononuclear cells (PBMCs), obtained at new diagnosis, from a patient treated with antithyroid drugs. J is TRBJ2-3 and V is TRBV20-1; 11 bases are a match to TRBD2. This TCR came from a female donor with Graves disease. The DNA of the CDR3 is TGCAGTGCTACACTAGCGGGGGACACAGATACGCAGTATTTT. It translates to CSATLAGDTDTQYF.